This record concerns one T cell receptor (beta chain) sequence. The germline V gene has CDR1 SEHNR and CDR2 FQNEAQ (reference sequence). This CDR3 spans 13 amino acids. The ends were cut back, 1 base at V and 1 base at J, with 4 bases in the middle. Some clones are missing from TCRdb's copy, which holds only in-frame ones; the method was immunoSEQ multiplex PCR. The sample contains 400,000 or so clones, approximately 88% of which appear only once. The data derive from a study of blood T cell repertoires in COVID-19. About the study: T cells, B-cell-depleted T cells, or PBMCs supplied cDNA or gDNA.

V is TRBV7-9 and J is TRBJ1-1; D remains ambiguous. The sample consisted of PBMCs or T cells enriched from blood (not recorded which). This sequence was found in a woman aged 40 to 50 with acute COVID-19. The CDR3 coding sequence is TGTGCCAGCAGCTTAGTAGCGAACACTGAAGCTTTCTTT. It codes for CASSLVANTEAFF.